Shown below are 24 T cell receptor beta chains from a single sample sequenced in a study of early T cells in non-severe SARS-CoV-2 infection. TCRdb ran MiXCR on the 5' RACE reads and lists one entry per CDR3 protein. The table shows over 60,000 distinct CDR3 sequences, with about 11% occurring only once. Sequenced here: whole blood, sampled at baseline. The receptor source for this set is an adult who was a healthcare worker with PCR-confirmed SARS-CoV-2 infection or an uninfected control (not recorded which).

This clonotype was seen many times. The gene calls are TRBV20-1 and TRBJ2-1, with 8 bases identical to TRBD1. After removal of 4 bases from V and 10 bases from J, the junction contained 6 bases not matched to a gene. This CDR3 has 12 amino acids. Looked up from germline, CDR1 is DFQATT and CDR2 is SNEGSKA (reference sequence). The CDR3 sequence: CSAKQGAREQFF. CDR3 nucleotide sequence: TGCAGTGCTAAGCAGGGGGCCCGGGAGCAGTTCTTC.

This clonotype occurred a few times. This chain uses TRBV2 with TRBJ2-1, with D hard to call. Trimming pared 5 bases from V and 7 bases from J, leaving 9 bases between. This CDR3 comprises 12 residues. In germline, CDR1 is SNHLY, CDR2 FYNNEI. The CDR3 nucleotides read TGTGCCAGCAGTACCACCGGGAATGAGCAGTTCTTC. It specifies CASSTTGNEQFF.

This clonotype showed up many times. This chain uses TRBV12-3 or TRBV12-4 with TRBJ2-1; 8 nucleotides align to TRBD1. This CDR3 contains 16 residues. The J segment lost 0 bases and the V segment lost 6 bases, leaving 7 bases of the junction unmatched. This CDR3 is CASSGEGQVSYNEQFF. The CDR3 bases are TGTGCCAGCAGCGGCGAGGGACAGGTCTCCTACAATGAGCAGTTCTTC.

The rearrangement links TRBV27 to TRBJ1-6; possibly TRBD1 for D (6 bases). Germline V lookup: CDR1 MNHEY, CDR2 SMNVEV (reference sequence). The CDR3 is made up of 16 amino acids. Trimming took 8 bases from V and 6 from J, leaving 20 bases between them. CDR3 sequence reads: CASCEWGAQANSPLHF. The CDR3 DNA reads TGTGCCAGCTGCGAGTGGGGGGCTCAGGCTAATTCACCCCTCCACTTT.

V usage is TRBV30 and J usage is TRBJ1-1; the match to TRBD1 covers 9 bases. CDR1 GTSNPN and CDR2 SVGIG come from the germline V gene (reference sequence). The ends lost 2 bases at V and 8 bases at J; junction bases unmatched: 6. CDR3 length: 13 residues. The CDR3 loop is CAWSKDRGSEAFF. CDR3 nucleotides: TGTGCCTGGAGTAAGGACAGGGGTAGCGAAGCTTTCTTT. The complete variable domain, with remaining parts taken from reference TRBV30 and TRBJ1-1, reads SQTIHQWPATLVQPVGSPLSLECTVEGTSNPNLYWYRQAAGRGLQLLFYSVGIGQISSEVPQNLSASRPQDRQFILSSKKLLLSDSGFYLCAWSKDRGSEAFFGQGTRLTVV.

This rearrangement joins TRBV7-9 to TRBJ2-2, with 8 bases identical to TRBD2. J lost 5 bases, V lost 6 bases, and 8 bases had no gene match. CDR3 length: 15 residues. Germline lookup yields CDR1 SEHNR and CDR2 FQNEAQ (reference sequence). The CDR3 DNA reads TGTGCCAGCAGTTCCGGGACTAGGGAAACCGGGGAGCTGTTTTTT. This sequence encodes CASSSGTRETGELFF.

CDR3 in amino acids: CSARETKPNEQFF. The CDR3 DNA reads TGCAGTGCTAGAGAGACAAAACCTAATGAGCAGTTCTTC. This chain joins TRBV20-1 and TRBJ2-1; no definite D call. CDR3 length equals 13 residues. Germline CDR1 DFQATT, CDR2 SNEGSKA (reference sequence). Trimming shortened V by 0 bases and J by 7 bases, and 10 bases separated the two germline ends.

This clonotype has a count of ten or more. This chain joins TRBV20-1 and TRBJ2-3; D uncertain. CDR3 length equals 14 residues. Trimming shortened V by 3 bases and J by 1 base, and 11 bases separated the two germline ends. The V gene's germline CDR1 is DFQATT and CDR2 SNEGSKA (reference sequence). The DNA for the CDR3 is TGCAGTGCTAGGGCCGGGCTTGGCACAGATACGCAGTATTTT. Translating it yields CSARAGLGTDTQYF.

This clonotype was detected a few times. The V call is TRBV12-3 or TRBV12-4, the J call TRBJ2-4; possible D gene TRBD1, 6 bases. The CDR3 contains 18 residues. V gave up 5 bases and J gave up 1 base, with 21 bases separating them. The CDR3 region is CASSPHHRAWGAKNIQYF. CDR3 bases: TGTGCCAGCAGTCCCCACCACAGGGCTTGGGGGGCCAAAAACATTCAGTACTTC.

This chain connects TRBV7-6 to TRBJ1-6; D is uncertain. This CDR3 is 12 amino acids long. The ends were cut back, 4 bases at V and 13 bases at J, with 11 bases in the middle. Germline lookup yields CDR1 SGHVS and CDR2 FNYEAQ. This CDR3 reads CASSSGSGPLHF. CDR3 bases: TGTGCCAGCAGCTCGGGTTCGGGTCCCCTCCACTTT.

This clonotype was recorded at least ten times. CDR3 bases: TGTGCCAGCTTGGAGCTACTGAACACCGGGGAGCTGTTTTTT. Its protein product is CASLELLNTGELFF. V usage is TRBV2 and J usage is TRBJ2-2, with D unclear. Trimming took off 8 bases at V and 1 base at J, with 11 bases between the two ends. Per the germline V gene, CDR1 is SNHLY and CDR2 is FYNNEI. This CDR3 comprises 14 residues.

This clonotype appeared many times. This chain's CDR3 is CASSVVGDGYTF. CDR3 coding DNA: TGTGCCAGCAGCGTAGTTGGGGATGGCTACACCTTC. The chain combines TRBV9 with TRBJ1-2; no firm D call. The ends were cut back, 0 bases at V and 6 bases at J, with 6 bases in the middle. Germline V gene sequence: CDR1 SGDLS, CDR2 YYNGEE. The CDR3 covers 12 residues.

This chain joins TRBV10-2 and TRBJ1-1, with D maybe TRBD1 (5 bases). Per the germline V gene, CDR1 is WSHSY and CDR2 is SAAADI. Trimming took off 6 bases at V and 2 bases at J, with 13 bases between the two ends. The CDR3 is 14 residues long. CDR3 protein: CASRPDGDNTEAFF. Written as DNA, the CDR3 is TGCGCCAGCAGACCCGACGGGGACAACACTGAAGCTTTCTTT.

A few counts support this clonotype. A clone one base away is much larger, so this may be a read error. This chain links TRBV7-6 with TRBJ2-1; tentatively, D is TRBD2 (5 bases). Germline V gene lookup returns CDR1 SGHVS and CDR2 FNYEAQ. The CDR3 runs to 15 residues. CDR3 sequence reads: CASTLTGEKYSEQSF. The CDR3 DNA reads TGTGCCAGCACCCTAACCGGGGAAAAGTATAGTGAGCAGTCCTTC.

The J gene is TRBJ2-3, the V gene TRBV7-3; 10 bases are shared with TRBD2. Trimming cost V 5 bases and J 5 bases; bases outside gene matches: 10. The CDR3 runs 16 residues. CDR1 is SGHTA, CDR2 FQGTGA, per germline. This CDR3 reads CASSITDSGGIDTQYF. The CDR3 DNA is TGTGCCAGCAGCATTACAGATAGCGGGGGGATAGATACGCAGTATTTT.

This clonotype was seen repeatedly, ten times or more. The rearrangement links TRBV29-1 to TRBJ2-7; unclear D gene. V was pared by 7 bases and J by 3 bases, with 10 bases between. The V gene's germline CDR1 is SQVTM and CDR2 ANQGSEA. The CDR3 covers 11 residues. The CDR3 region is CSGKLGYEQYF. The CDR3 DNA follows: TGCAGCGGGAAACTGGGCTACGAGCAGTACTTC.

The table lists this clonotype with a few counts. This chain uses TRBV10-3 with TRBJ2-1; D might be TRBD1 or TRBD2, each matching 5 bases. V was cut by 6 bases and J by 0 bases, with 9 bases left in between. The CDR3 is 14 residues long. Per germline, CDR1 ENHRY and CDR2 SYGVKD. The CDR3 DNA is TGTGCCATCAGGGGGACGGGCTCCTACAATGAGCAGTTCTTC. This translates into CAIRGTGSYNEQFF.

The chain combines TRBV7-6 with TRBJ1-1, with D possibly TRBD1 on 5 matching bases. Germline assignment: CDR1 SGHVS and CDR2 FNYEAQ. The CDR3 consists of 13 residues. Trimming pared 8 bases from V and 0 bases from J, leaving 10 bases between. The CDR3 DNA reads TGTGCCAGCGCCTCCAGGGTGAACACTGAAGCTTTCTTT. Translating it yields CASASRVNTEAFF.

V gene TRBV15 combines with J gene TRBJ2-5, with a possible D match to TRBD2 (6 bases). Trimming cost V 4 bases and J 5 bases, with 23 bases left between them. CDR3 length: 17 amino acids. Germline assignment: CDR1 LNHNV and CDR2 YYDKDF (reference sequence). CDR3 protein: CATSKGGGAGGGETQYF. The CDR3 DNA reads TGTGCCACCAGCAAAGGAGGCGGGGCAGGCGGTGGGGAGACCCAGTACTTC.

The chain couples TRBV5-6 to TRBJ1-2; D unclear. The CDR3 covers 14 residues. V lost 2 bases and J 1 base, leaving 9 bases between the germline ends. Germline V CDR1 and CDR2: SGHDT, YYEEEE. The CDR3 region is CASSFWLLNYGYTF. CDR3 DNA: TGTGCCAGCAGCTTTTGGCTGCTTAACTATGGCTACACCTTC.

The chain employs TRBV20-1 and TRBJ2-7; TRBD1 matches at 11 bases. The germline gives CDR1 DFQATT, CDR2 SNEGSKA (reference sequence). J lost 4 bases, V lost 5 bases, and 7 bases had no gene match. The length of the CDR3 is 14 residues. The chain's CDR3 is CSAFSGQGVYEQYF. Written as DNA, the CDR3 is TGCAGTGCTTTTTCGGGACAGGGGGTGTACGAGCAGTACTTC.

The chain's CDR3 is CASSPGFLGNQPQHF. The CDR3 DNA reads TGTGCCAGCAGCCCAGGGTTTTTGGGCAATCAGCCCCAGCATTTT. The chain employs TRBV11-2 and TRBJ1-5; possible D gene TRBD1, 5 bases. The CDR3 is 15 amino acids. Per the germline V gene, CDR1 is SGHAT and CDR2 is FQNNGV. V was pared by 5 bases and J by 2 bases, with 13 bases between.

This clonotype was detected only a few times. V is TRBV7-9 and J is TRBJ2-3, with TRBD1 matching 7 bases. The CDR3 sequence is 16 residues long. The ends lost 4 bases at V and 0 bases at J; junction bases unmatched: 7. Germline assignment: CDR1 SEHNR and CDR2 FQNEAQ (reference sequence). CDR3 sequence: CASSSTRDSSTDTQYF. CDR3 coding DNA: TGTGCCAGCAGCTCCACCCGGGACAGTAGCACAGATACGCAGTATTTT.

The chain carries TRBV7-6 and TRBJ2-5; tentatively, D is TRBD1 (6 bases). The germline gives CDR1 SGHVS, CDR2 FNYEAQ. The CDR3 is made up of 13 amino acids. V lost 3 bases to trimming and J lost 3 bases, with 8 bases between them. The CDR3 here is CASSFGQKETQYF. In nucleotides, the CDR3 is TGTGCCAGCAGCTTCGGACAGAAAGAGACCCAGTACTTC.